Below, 22 T cell receptor beta chains from the same sample are listed, as sequenced in a study of T cells in Graves' hyperthyroidism and ophthalmopathy. RNA transcripts served as the template for amplifying TCR beta CDR3 regions. Researchers ran a first-round RT-PCR on the TCR CDR3 using the HTBI primer set. Using its own MiXCR run on the multiplex PCR reads, TCRdb lists one record per CDR3 protein. In the table there are about 58,000 distinct CDR3 sequences, approximately 50% of which are singletons. Material for sequencing was blood. These receptors came from a woman aged 30 to 39 with Graves' ophthalmopathy.

As concerns this clonotype: A read error may be the cause here, since a much bigger clone is one base away. V usage is TRBV20-1 and J usage is TRBJ2-7, with D possibly matching TRBD2 (7 bases). CDR1 is DFQATT and CDR2 is SNEGSKA in the germline V gene (reference sequence). CDR3 size: 14 residues. V shed 0 bases and J shed 6 bases, with 15 bases lying between them. Written as DNA, the CDR3 is TGCAGTGCTAGAGAGAGGGGGGGGGGGCGCGAGCAGTACTTC. Protein product: CSARERGGGREQYF.

The chain employs TRBV4-2 and TRBJ1-6, with D maybe TRBD1 (5 bases). With 4 bases removed from V and 10 bases from J, the gap between germline ends came to 17 bases. The CDR3 covers 15 residues. In germline, CDR1 is LGHNA, CDR2 YNFKEQ. CDR3 DNA sequence: TGTGCCAGCAGCCGAGATGACAGTTCTGGGTCACCCCTCCACTTT. This translates into CASSRDDSSGSPLHF.

This clonotype was found many times. The genes are TRBV20-1 and TRBJ2-1, with a weak D call TRBD2 (6 bases). The CDR3 covers 16 residues. V was shortened by 3 bases and J by 0 bases, with 15 bases between the two germline ends. Germline loops: CDR1 DFQATT, CDR2 SNEGSKA (reference sequence). In nucleotides, the CDR3 is TGCAGTGCTAGCGGGAGAAGGGGAAGCTCCTACAATGAGCAGTTCTTC. As protein: CSASGRRGSSYNEQFF.

This clonotype was recorded many times. This chain joins TRBV24-1 and TRBJ2-3; TRBD2 matches at 9 bases. The CDR3 loop spans 17 amino acids. V lost 4 bases and J lost 4; bases outside the gene matches: 11. Germline V gene sequence: CDR1 KGHDR, CDR2 SFDVKD. CDR3 in amino acids: CATSDHDSGRGADTQYF. In DNA form, the CDR3 reads TGTGCCACCAGTGACCATGATAGCGGGAGAGGGGCAGATACGCAGTATTTT.

This clonotype was seen a single time. This chain uses TRBV7-3 with TRBJ2-2; weak D call: TRBD2 (6 bases). The V and J ends lost 6 bases and 3 bases respectively, with 14 bases between them. This CDR3 has 15 residues. The germline gives CDR1 SGHTA, CDR2 FQGTGA. The CDR3 bases are TGTGCCAGCAGAAAGGGTTCTAGCGACACCGGGGAGCTGTTTTTT. Protein product: CASRKGSSDTGELFF. Using reference TRBV7-3 and TRBJ2-2 for the parts outside the CDR3, the full variable domain is GAGVSQTPSNKVTEKGKYVELRCDPISGHTALYWYRQSLGQGPEFLIYFQGTGAADDSGLPNDRFFAVRPEGSVSTLKIQRTERGDSAVYLCASRKGSSDTGELFFGEGSRLTVL.

To note about this clonotype: Lacking the conserved final phenylalanine or tryptophan, this CDR3 likely reflects a read error. V gene TRBV14 combines with J gene TRBJ2-1; 9 bases are a match to TRBD2. The CDR3 extends over 16 amino acids. The V gene end was trimmed by 0 bases and the J gene end by 12 bases; junction bases not matched to a gene: 12. Germline values: CDR1 SGHDN, CDR2 FVKESK. CDR3 bases: TGTGCCAGCAGCCAAGATGCTAGCGGGAACACAGATACGCAGTTCTGC. Translation: CASSQDASGNTDTQFC.

This chain uses TRBV7-9 with TRBJ1-6; tentatively, D is TRBD1 (5 bases). The CDR3 contains 15 residues. V was shortened by 3 bases and J by 11 bases, with 17 bases between the two germline ends. The germline CDR1 and CDR2 sequences are SEHNR and FQNEAQ (reference sequence). Here the CDR3 DNA reads TGTGCCAGCAGCTTCTCTAGCGGGGCTGGACCACCCCTCCACTTT. As protein: CASSFSSGAGPPLHF.

In its sample, this clonotype was seen many times. The chain employs TRBV28 and TRBJ1-6; D remains ambiguous. The germline V gene has CDR1 MDHEN and CDR2 SYDVKM. The CDR3 sequence is 12 residues long. Trimming left V 3 bases short and J 6 bases short, with 3 bases between. The chain's CDR3 is CASSLGNSPLHF. For the CDR3, the DNA is TGTGCCAGCAGTTTGGGTAATTCACCCCTCCACTTT. Combining the CDR3 with reference TRBV28 and TRBJ1-6 gives the whole variable domain DVKVTQSSRYLVKRTGEKVFLECVQDMDHENMFWYRQDPGLGLRLIYFSYDVKMKEKGDIPEGYSVSREKKERFSLILESASTNQTSMYLCASSLGNSPLHFGNGTRLTVT.

This chain joins TRBV19 and TRBJ2-7, with 10 bases that match TRBD1. J gave up 5 bases and V 11 bases, and 18 bases lay outside the gene matches. CDR1 is LNHDA, CDR2 SQIVND, per germline (reference sequence). The CDR3 runs 16 residues. The chain's CDR3 is CAWSVVWDRGSHEQYF. The CDR3 coding sequence is TGTGCCTGGAGTGTTGTGTGGGACAGGGGTTCCCACGAGCAGTACTTC.

This clonotype was detected many times. This CDR3 reads CASRGDRGGETQYF. For the CDR3, the DNA is TGTGCCAGCAGAGGGGACAGGGGTGGTGAGACCCAGTACTTC. The chain joins TRBV2 to TRBJ2-5; 10 bases line up with TRBD1. CDR1 and CDR2 (germline): SNHLY, FYNNEI. The trim removed 6 bases at V and 5 bases at J, leaving 6 bases unmatched. This CDR3 is 14 amino acids long.

The chain's CDR3 is CATRKGQELQETQYF. CDR3 bases: TGTGCCACCAGAAAGGGACAGGAGCTCCAAGAGACCCAGTACTTC. The chain combines TRBV24-1 with TRBJ2-5; TRBD1 matches at 8 bases. The germline V gene has CDR1 KGHDR and CDR2 SFDVKD. CDR3 size: 15 residues. J gave up 1 base and V 7 bases, and 7 bases lay outside the gene matches.

This clonotype was seen repeatedly, ten times or more. The rearrangement joins TRBV9 to TRBJ2-1; 10 bases map to TRBD2. V was pared by 4 bases and J by 5 bases, with 6 bases of the junction left unmatched. Per the germline V gene, CDR1 is SGDLS and CDR2 is YYNGEE. This CDR3 contains 15 residues. The CDR3 is CASSSQREGHNEQFF. For the CDR3, the DNA is TGTGCCAGCAGCTCCCAGCGGGAGGGTCACAATGAGCAGTTCTTC.

Turning to this clonotype: At one end the junction does not follow the germline gene, possibly because of a read error. This chain links TRBV20-1 with TRBJ1-6; unclear D gene. Germline assignment: CDR1 DFQATT and CDR2 SNEGSKA (reference sequence). The CDR3 sequence is 14 residues long. The CDR3 protein is CSARGYARNSPLHF. CDR3 coding DNA: TGCAGTGCTAGAGGTTATGCCAGGAATTCACCCCTCCACTTC.

This clonotype was found many times. A read error may account for a junction end that differs from germline. The chain is built from TRBV5-1 and TRBJ1-2; D call uncertain. The CDR3 runs 13 residues. Germline V lookup: CDR1 SGHRS, CDR2 YFSETQ. This CDR3 reads CASSSGGPEGYTF. The CDR3 nucleotides read TGCGCCAGCAGCTCAGGCGGACCGGAGGGCTACACCTTT.

Note on this clonotype: Since the CDR3 does not end with the conserved phenylalanine or tryptophan, this likely comes from a read error. The chain carries TRBV7-2 and TRBJ2-2; no definite D call. V gave up 5 bases and J gave up 2 bases, with 15 bases separating them. Looked up from germline, CDR1 is SGHTA and CDR2 is FQGNSA. There are 16 residues in the CDR3. CDR3 sequence reads: CASSRRATGNTGELFI. DNA of the CDR3: TGTGCCAGCAGCCGGAGAGCGACCGGTAACACCGGGGAGCTGTTTATT.

The chain has TRBV9 and TRBJ2-5, with 11 bases identical to TRBD2. Germline assignment: CDR1 SGDLS and CDR2 YYNGEE. J was trimmed by 5 bases and V by 2 bases; bases with no gene match: 5. This CDR3 comprises 15 residues. This CDR3 is CASSVGSGRGETQYF. The CDR3 nucleotides read TGTGCCAGCAGCGTTGGTAGCGGGAGGGGGGAGACCCAGTACTTC.

This clonotype was observed at least ten times. J is TRBJ2-2 and V is TRBV5-4, with a tentative D call TRBD2 (6 bases). Per the germline V gene, CDR1 is SGHNT and CDR2 is YYREEE (reference sequence). The CDR3 extends over 13 amino acids. V gave up 4 bases and J gave up 7 bases, with 11 bases separating them. In nucleotides, the CDR3 is TGTGCCAGCAGCCGTACGGGAGTCGGGGAGCTGTTTTTT. Translating it yields CASSRTGVGELFF. The whole variable domain, remainder taken from reference TRBV5-4 and TRBJ2-2, is ETGVTQSPTHLIKTRGQQVTLRCSSQSGHNTVSWYQQALGQGPQFIFQYYREEENGRGNFPPRFSGLQFPNYSSELNVNALELDDSALYLCASSRTGVGELFFGEGSRLTVL.

This clonotype was counted ten times or more. The chain recombines TRBV7-9 with TRBJ1-2; tentative D call: TRBD1 (5 bases). This CDR3 is 13 amino acids long. Germline V gives CDR1 SEHNR, CDR2 FQNEAQ (reference sequence). The V and J ends lost 1 base and 9 bases respectively, with 12 bases between them. CDR3 sequence (DNA): TGTGCCAGCAGCTTAGAGTCAGGGTATCGCTACACCTTC. This sequence encodes CASSLESGYRYTF.

This clonotype showed up many times. The chain has TRBV5-5 and TRBJ1-1, with TRBD1 matching 10 bases. There are 14 residues in the CDR3. Unmatched junction bases numbered 5, after V lost 5 bases and J lost 4 bases. The germline gives CDR1 SGHKS, CDR2 YYEKEE (reference sequence). This CDR3 is CASRPTGGPTEAFF. For the CDR3, the DNA is TGTGCCAGCAGGCCGACAGGGGGCCCCACTGAAGCTTTCTTT. The complete variable domain, with remaining parts taken from reference TRBV5-5 and TRBJ1-1, reads DAGVTQSPTHLIKTRGQQVTLRCSPISGHKSVSWYQQVLGQGPQFIFQYYEKEERGRGNFPDRFSARQFPNYSSELNVNALLLGDSALYLCASRPTGGPTEAFFGQGTRLTVV.

With regard to this clonotype: It may be a read error: a sequence one base away is much more abundant. The CDR3 sequence is CASSGTGAQETQYF. CDR3 DNA: TGTGCCAGCAGTGGGACAGGGGCACAAGAGACCCAGTACTTC. The gene calls are TRBV2 and TRBJ2-5, with TRBD1 matching 9 bases. CDR1 SNHLY and CDR2 FYNNEI come from the germline V gene. Trimming cost V 4 bases and J 2 bases; bases outside gene matches: 2. This CDR3 is built from 14 residues.

Notes on this clonotype: At one boundary the junction diverges from the germline segment, which might be a read error. The chain is built from TRBV7-6 and TRBJ1-1, with a tentative D call TRBD1 (5 bases). Germline V lookup: CDR1 SGHVS, CDR2 FNYEAQ. This CDR3 has 14 residues. The CDR3 region has the DNA TGTGCCAGCGGCTTAGGGTGGGGGAACACGGAAGCTTTCTTT. Translated: CASGLGWGNTEAFF.

The chain employs TRBV12-3 or TRBV12-4 and TRBJ1-2; D unresolved. V lost 3 bases, J lost 2 bases, and 7 bases lay in between. The CDR3 runs to 13 residues. CDR3 amino acids: CASSFFENYGYTF. The CDR3 bases are TGTGCCAGCAGTTTTTTTGAAAACTATGGCTACACCTTC.